What follows is one T cell receptor (beta chain) and its context. Its antigen is still unknown. Base qualities are not at hand, and no much larger clone is one base apart. All of the isolated RNA was reverse transcribed with the High Capacity cDNA Reverse Transcription Kit, so expressed TCRB transcripts were sequenced. Deep immunoSEQ sequencing was performed on naive, central memory and regulatory T cell samples, with an average of around 3.5 million total reads per sample. Sorted cells were lysed in RLT buffer, and RNA was extracted using DNase-treated RNeasy Micro or Mini kits according to cell number. To prevent cross-contamination, every cell subset was processed on its own, while patient and healthy donor samples were processed together. The immunoSEQ multiplex PCR was used to amplify TCRB sequences from cDNA, yielding 87-bp fragments that span the CDR3 region. Sequencing of the amplicons was performed on the Illumina HiSeq platform. In the original analysis: Synthetic template baselines were used to correct PCR bias computationally, reads within Hamming distance 2 were collapsed together, and singletons that could not be merged were discarded. Reads were aligned against IMGT so that V, D and J genes, CDR3 length and insertions or deletions at six rearrangement sites could be assigned. Within each subset, clonotype counts were normalized to sorted cell number, after which true diversity and Gini coefficients were computed with the tcR R package. Repertoire sharing was quantified using the overlap coefficient calculated on TCRB nucleotide sequences. As a proxy for the pre-selection repertoire, out-of-frame TCRB sequences from naive cells were analyzed. TCRdb holds this immuneACCESS table with in-frame rearrangements only. Some clones are missing; in checked studies, unresolved V genes explain under half, and the rest has no known cause. V and J calls and clone size are copied from that table; D and trimming were computed from the DNA. The sample table lists some 640,000 clones, more than 13% of them with a count of one. The ten largest account for roughly 0.04% of the sample.

This specimen belongs to a study of beta chain features in type 1 diabetes (dated by TCRdb to the late 2010s). Background on the whole study: Mean age, gender distribution, total cell number and subset yield did not differ between patients and healthy donors. Whereas all 30 or so donors provided naive and central memory subsets, regulatory and stem cell-like memory subsets were isolated from just 8 patients and roughly 8 healthy donors. A total of 107,917,701 sorted cells were examined across all samples, and RNA yield correlated strongly with the number of cells per subset. In the study, TCRB repertoires of sorted circulating CD4+ T cell subsets from recently diagnosed type 1 diabetes patients were compared with those of matched healthy donors.

General conclusions and limits of the study: Because cDNA rather than genomic DNA was sequenced, highly expressing activated cells could have been over-represented, although no difference in activation and CD3 levels was found between groups. Naive, central memory and regulatory TCRB repertoires appeared to be more alike among patients than among healthy donors. Type 1 diabetes patients showed a moderate but significant shortening of TCRB CDR3 length in all four CD4+ subsets. Shorter templates might be favored by PCR, yet because patient and control samples were amplified and corrected together, any such skew would affect both groups equally. Fewer insertions and more nucleotide deletions at VDJ recombination sites were observed in patients with type 1 diabetes, implying thymic rearrangement abnormalities. Only small numbers of individuals were included in the HLA sub-analyses, which left unresolved whether HLA type had any influence on TCRB rearrangement.

Each donor gave one peripheral blood draw, approximately 120 mL on average, collected into heparinised tubes. A BD FACSAria II and a panel including CD45RO, CCR7, CD25, CD127, CD95 and CD27 were used to sort naive, central memory, regulatory and stem cell-like memory CD4+ T cells. A purity above 98% was achieved for all sorted populations. PBMCs were isolated right away by Lymphoprep density gradient centrifugation and were stained directly, without culture. So that batch effects would be minimized, each experiment stained and sorted samples in pairs, pairing one healthy donor with one patient. Spanning cysteine to phenylalanine, the CDR3 consists of 16 amino acids. The retained sequence is limited to the CDR3, 48 bases, with the frame set at the first base. Trimming at the junction amounts to 7 bases on V and 6 bases on J, and the germline ends lie 24 bases apart. Reading the germline V gene gives CDR1 SGHAT and CDR2 FQNNGV.

The specimen sequenced was naive CD4+ T cells from blood. Per the publication, the cell subset or site label means: true naive CD4+ T cells. The chain is encoded by TRBV11-2 joined to TRBJ1-1; the D gene cannot be resolved reliably. This TCR came from a man aged 18-30 years with type 1 diabetes. The nucleotides are TGTGCCAGCACCTTCCGAGGTGAAAGGGATCGAGCTGAAGCTTTCTTT. This yields the protein CASTFRGERDRAEAFF. The full variable domain, completed from the reference TRBV11-2 and TRBJ1-1 proteins outside the CDR3, reads EAGVAQSPRYKIIEKRQSVAFWCNPISGHATLYWYQQILGQGPKLLIQFQNNGVVDDSQLPKDRFSAERLKGVDSTLKIQPAKLEDSAVYLCASTFRGERDRAEAFFGQGTRLTVV.